The next 30 T cell receptor beta chains were all read from a single sample in a study of blood T cell repertoires in COVID-19. The repertoire was sequenced with immunoSEQ multiplex PCR; TCRdb's copy has only in-frame clones and lacks some. Of 95,000 to 100,000 clones detected, around 85% appear once; the ten largest clones hold 1.5% to 2%. The specimen sequenced was peripheral blood. These receptors were obtained from a woman aged 70-85 years with active or convalescent COVID-19.

This chain connects TRBV7-5 to TRBJ2-2; TRBD2, the table's D call, lacks a check against the DNA. TRBV7-5 is given as a pseudogene. The CDR3 length is 13 residues. This CDR3 reads CARRTRTPGELFF. DNA for the CDR3: TGCGCGCGCCGGACTCGAACCCCCGGGGAGCTGTTTTTT.

This clone was detected only a few times. The chain combines TRBV7-2 with TRBJ2-2; TRBD2 matches at 7 bases. V dropped 3 bases and J dropped 4; count of bases not matched to a gene: 5. The CDR3 is 15 amino acids. Germline CDR1 is SGHTA and CDR2 is FQGNSA. The CDR3 is CASSFGGGATGELFF. For the CDR3, the DNA is TGTGCCAGCAGCTTCGGGGGAGGGGCCACCGGGGAGCTGTTTTTT.

J is TRBJ2-3 and V is TRBV18; 10 bases are shared with TRBD2. The CDR3 has 14 amino acids. V gave up 2 bases and J gave up 5 bases; unmatched junction bases: 1. Germline V gene data show CDR1 as KGHSH and CDR2 as LQKENI. Written as DNA, the CDR3 is TGTGCCAGCTCACCAATAGCGGGAGGAGATACGCAGTATTTT. It translates to CASSPIAGGDTQYF.

J is TRBJ1-1 and V is TRBV6-5; 7 positions agree with TRBD1. This CDR3 region has 13 residues. CDR1 and CDR2 (germline): MNHEY, SVGAGI. The junction had 2 bases not matched to a gene; V was cut back by 6 bases and J by 1 base. The CDR3 loop reads CASRRGRNTEAFF. In nucleotides, the CDR3 is TGTGCCAGCAGGAGGGGGCGGAACACTGAAGCTTTCTTT.

This clone has only one observation. The V and J genes are TRBV5-6 and TRBJ2-2; 8 bases are a match to TRBD2. This CDR3 has 15 amino acids. In germline, CDR1 is SGHDT, CDR2 YYEEEE. With 2 bases clipped from V and 4 bases from J, the junction kept 4 bases outside the gene matches. In DNA form, the CDR3 reads TGTGCCAGCAGCTTCGGTAGCGGGACCACCGGGGAGCTGTTTTTT. This encodes CASSFGSGTTGELFF.

The chain uses TRBV29-1 and TRBJ1-2; D is unresolved. From germline, CDR1 is SQVTM and CDR2 ANQGSEA. The CDR3 runs 13 residues. V shed 7 bases and J shed 2 bases, with 14 bases lying between them. CDR3 coding DNA: TGCAGCGCCCTAGAGGGAGGGAACTATGGCTACACCTTC. Its translation is CSALEGGNYGYTF.

V is TRBV29-1 and J is TRBJ2-4; perhaps TRBD2 as D (5 bases). In germline, CDR1 is SQVTM, CDR2 ANQGSEA. This CDR3 is 15 amino acids long. V lost 6 bases and J 0 bases, leaving 15 bases between the germline ends. The CDR3 sequence is CSVQSGGLAKNIQYF. For the CDR3, the DNA is TGCAGCGTCCAAAGCGGCGGTTTAGCCAAAAACATTCAGTACTTC.

V is TRBV7-9 and J is TRBJ2-5; D might be TRBD1 (6 bases). Germline CDR1 is SEHNR and CDR2 is FQNEAQ (reference sequence). Trimming took off 4 bases at V and 4 bases at J, with 10 bases between the two ends. This CDR3 has 13 residues. The CDR3 protein is CASSSTGSETQYF. Here the CDR3 DNA reads TGTGCCAGCAGCTCAACAGGGTCAGAGACCCAGTACTTC.

The chain combines TRBV19 with TRBJ2-2, with TRBD1 identical over 9 bases. Germline V gives CDR1 LNHDA, CDR2 SQIVND (reference sequence). The CDR3 totals 16 residues. The V segment lost 5 bases and the J segment 7 bases; nucleotides outside the gene matches: 11. Here the CDR3 reads CASSDQRTGAFGELFF. CDR3 bases: TGTGCCAGTAGTGACCAGCGGACAGGGGCATTCGGGGAGCTGTTTTTT.

The rearrangement links TRBV5-6 to TRBJ1-4; the D is unclear. From germline, CDR1 is SGHDT and CDR2 YYEEEE. CDR3 length equals 15 residues. The V end lost 3 bases, the J end lost 0 bases, and 9 bases lay between the germline ends. CDR3: CASSYKLTTNEKLFF. As DNA, the CDR3 is TGTGCCAGCAGCTATAAACTAACAACTAATGAAAAACTGTTTTTT.

The chain recombines TRBV10-3 with TRBJ2-2, with 9 bases aligning to TRBD2. V lost 6 bases and J lost 1; bases outside the gene matches: 3. CDR1 and CDR2 (germline): ENHRY, SYGVKD. The CDR3 loop spans 15 amino acids. The CDR3 sequence is CAIRFSGGNTGELFF. Here the CDR3 DNA reads TGTGCCATCAGATTTAGCGGGGGGAACACCGGGGAGCTGTTTTTT.

CDR3 loop: CASSRTGLRVYEQYF. Written as DNA, the CDR3 is TGTGCCAGCAGCCGGACAGGGTTGAGGGTATACGAGCAGTACTTC. The V call is TRBV6-5, the J call TRBJ2-7; 8 bases match TRBD1. V was pared by 6 bases and J by 4 bases, with 11 bases of the junction left unmatched. The CDR3 has 15 residues. CDR1 and CDR2 from the germline V gene are MNHEY and SVGAGI.

This clone was seen only a few times. V usage is TRBV12-3 or TRBV12-4 and J usage is TRBJ1-2, with D possibly being TRBD1 (6 bases). Trimming removed 10 bases at V and 0 bases at J, with 12 bases between. The CDR3 is 13 amino acids. CDR3 nucleotides: TGTGCCATCACAGGGTCGACTAACTATGGCTACACCTTC. It codes for CAITGSTNYGYTF.

The J gene is TRBJ1-2, the V gene TRBV19; 9 bases match TRBD1. J lost 7 bases, V lost 6 bases, and 3 bases had no gene match. This CDR3 has 12 amino acids. Germline assignment: CDR1 LNHDA and CDR2 SQIVND (reference sequence). CDR3 residues: CASRTGGGGYTF. The CDR3 DNA reads TGTGCCAGTAGAACAGGGGGCGGTGGCTACACCTTC.

The gene calls are TRBV19 and TRBJ2-3; 7 bases line up with TRBD2. V lost 1 base, J lost 3 bases, and 7 bases stayed unmatched. This CDR3 is built from 16 residues. CDR1 LNHDA and CDR2 SQIVND come from the germline V gene (reference sequence). CDR3 sequence reads: CASSIVRGIGTDTQYF. In DNA, the CDR3 is TGTGCCAGTAGTATAGTGCGGGGGATAGGAACAGATACGCAGTATTTT.

The sample holds a few counts of this clone. The gene calls are TRBV14 and TRBJ1-1; D perhaps matches TRBD1 (5 bases). CDR1 SGHDN and CDR2 FVKESK come from the germline V gene. Trimming removed 7 bases at V and 5 bases at J, with 23 bases between. The CDR3 covers 16 residues. CDR3 nucleotide sequence: TGTGCCAGCACCTCCCTTGGAGGGGCCGGGCGGACTGAAGCTTTCTTT. This encodes CASTSLGGAGRTEAFF.

This chain connects TRBV5-8 to TRBJ2-2, with D unclear. CDR1 and CDR2 (germline): SGHTS, YDEGEE. CDR3 length: 12 amino acids. The germline V and J ends were trimmed by 4 bases and 8 bases, with 9 bases remaining between them. DNA for the CDR3: TGTGCCAGCAGCCCCCAGAAAGGGGAGCTGTTTTTT. Translated: CASSPQKGELFF.

The chain joins TRBV5-8 to TRBJ1-6; a weak D match, TRBD1 (6 bases). CDR3 length equals 12 residues. The germline V gene has CDR1 SGHTS and CDR2 YDEGEE. V lost 2 bases and J lost 10, with 7 bases in between. CDR3 in amino acids: CASSFTGSPLHF. The CDR3 bases are TGTGCCAGCAGCTTCACAGGGTCACCCCTCCACTTT. The full variable domain, completed using reference TRBV5-8 and TRBJ1-6, is EAGVTQSPTHLIKTRGQQATLRCSPISGHTSVYWYQQALGLGLQFLLWYDEGEERNRGNFPPRFSGRQFPNYSSELNVNALELEDSALYLCASSFTGSPLHFGNGTRLTVT.

The genes are TRBV20-1 and TRBJ2-4, with D possibly being TRBD2 (6 bases). The CDR3 sequence is 11 residues long. Per germline, CDR1 DFQATT and CDR2 SNEGSKA (reference sequence). V was cut by 4 bases and J by 8 bases, with 9 bases left in between. The CDR3 DNA is TGCAGTGCTATCTGGGAGGACATTCAGTACTTC. Translation: CSAIWEDIQYF.

The chain is built from TRBV4-1 and TRBJ2-7; possibly TRBD1 for D (6 bases). The germline gives CDR1 MGHRA, CDR2 YSYEKL. The V gene lost 2 bases and the J gene lost 4 bases, with 15 bases spanning the gap. CDR3 length equals 15 residues. The CDR3 sequence: CASSQQDRMGYEQYF. The CDR3 DNA is TGCGCCAGCAGCCAACAAGACAGGATGGGATACGAGCAGTACTTC.

The chain has TRBV4-3 and TRBJ1-2; 7 nucleotides line up with TRBD1. CDR1 and CDR2 from the germline V gene are LGHNA and YSLEER. The CDR3 sequence is 15 residues long. After removal of 1 base from V and 4 bases from J, the junction contained 6 bases not matched to a gene. CDR3 bases: TGCGCCAGCAGCCAAGCACGGGGACAGTCCTATGGCTACACCTTC. As protein: CASSQARGQSYGYTF.

V is TRBV12-3 or TRBV12-4 and J is TRBJ2-7, with D unclear. V was trimmed by 3 bases and J by 1 base, leaving 7 bases between them. This CDR3 is 13 amino acids long. The CDR3 DNA is TGTGCCAGCAGTTTCTCAGGTTCCTACGAGCAGTACTTC. Amino acids: CASSFSGSYEQYF.

This chain joins TRBV19 and TRBJ2-1; D not resolved. The germline V gene has CDR1 LNHDA and CDR2 SQIVND (reference sequence). The V end lost 2 bases, the J end lost 8 bases, and 10 bases lay between the germline ends. The CDR3 contains 13 residues. The CDR3 spells CASSIYPRDEQFF. CDR3 nucleotide sequence: TGTGCCAGTAGTATATACCCCCGAGATGAGCAGTTCTTC. Drawing the rest from reference TRBV19 and TRBJ2-1, the complete variable domain is DGGITQSPKYLFRKEGQNVTLSCEQNLNHDAMYWYRQDPGQGLRLIYYSQIVNDFQKGDIAEGYSVSREKKESFPLTVTSAQKNPTAFYLCASSIYPRDEQFFGPGTRLTVL.

The chain links TRBV28 to TRBJ1-5, with D tentatively TRBD1 (5 bases). Germline CDR1 reads MDHEN; CDR2 reads SYDVKM. V lost 2 bases and J lost 7, with 6 bases in between. The CDR3 runs 12 residues. DNA of the CDR3: TGTGCCAGCAGTTTAAAGGGGCAGCCCCAGCATTTT. Its translation: CASSLKGQPQHF.

V gene TRBV9 combines with J gene TRBJ2-7; TRBD1 is a possible D gene (7 bases). V lost 4 bases to trimming and J lost 3 bases, with 14 bases between them. The CDR3 runs to 14 residues. Germline V CDR1 and CDR2: SGDLS, YYNGEE. The CDR3 DNA follows: TGTGCCAGCAGCCCTTGGCAGGGGGGCTACGAGCAGTACTTC. Encoded protein: CASSPWQGGYEQYF.

V gene TRBV15 combines with J gene TRBJ2-1; the match to TRBD2 covers 11 bases. With 1 base clipped from V and 6 bases from J, the junction kept 2 bases outside the gene matches. CDR1 and CDR2 from the germline V gene are LNHNV and YYDKDF (reference sequence). CDR3 length equals 15 residues. This CDR3 reads CATSRGLAGGNEQFF. CDR3 sequence (DNA): TGTGCCACCAGCAGAGGTCTAGCGGGAGGCAATGAGCAGTTCTTC.

This chain joins TRBV28 and TRBJ1-2; 9 bases fit TRBD1. The CDR3 covers 15 residues. Germline assignment: CDR1 MDHEN and CDR2 SYDVKM. Germline trimming cut 3 bases from V and 6 bases from J; bases unmatched to any gene: 8. CDR3 sequence reads: CASSLGQGIGHGYTF. The CDR3 coding sequence is TGTGCCAGCAGTTTGGGACAGGGAATCGGCCATGGCTACACCTTC.

The chain uses TRBV4-3 and TRBJ1-4; 8 bases fit TRBD1. Trimming removed 3 bases from V and 8 bases from J; junction bases left unmatched: 11. The CDR3 contains 16 residues. The germline gives CDR1 LGHNA, CDR2 YSLEER. The CDR3 DNA reads as TGCGCCAGCAGCCACCCGCGACAGGGGTTGGCGGAAAAACTGTTTTTT. This codes for CASSHPRQGLAEKLFF.

The sample holds one count of this clone. J is TRBJ1-5 and V is TRBV5-1; D is perhaps TRBD1 (5 bases). Germline CDR1 reads SGHRS; CDR2 reads YFSETQ. This CDR3 is 14 amino acids long. V was pared by 3 bases and J by 2 bases, with 9 bases between. The CDR3 DNA is TGCGCCAGCAGCTCGGGGGACGGCAATCAGCCCCAGCATTTT. Translated, it gives CASSSGDGNQPQHF. Using reference TRBV5-1 and TRBJ1-5 for the parts outside the CDR3, the full variable domain is KAGVTQTPRYLIKTRGQQVTLSCSPISGHRSVSWYQQTPGQGLQFLFEYFSETQRNKGNFPGRFSGRQFSNSRSEMNVSTLELGDSALYLCASSSGDGNQPQHFGDGTRLSIL.

This chain connects TRBV28 to TRBJ2-2, with D possibly TRBD1 on 5 matching bases. The V and J ends lost 7 bases and 6 bases respectively, with 12 bases between them. CDR1 and CDR2 (germline): MDHEN, SYDVKM. This CDR3 has 13 residues. This chain's CDR3 is CASTSGPPGELFF. The CDR3 coding sequence is TGTGCCAGCACCTCAGGGCCCCCCGGGGAGCTGTTTTTT.